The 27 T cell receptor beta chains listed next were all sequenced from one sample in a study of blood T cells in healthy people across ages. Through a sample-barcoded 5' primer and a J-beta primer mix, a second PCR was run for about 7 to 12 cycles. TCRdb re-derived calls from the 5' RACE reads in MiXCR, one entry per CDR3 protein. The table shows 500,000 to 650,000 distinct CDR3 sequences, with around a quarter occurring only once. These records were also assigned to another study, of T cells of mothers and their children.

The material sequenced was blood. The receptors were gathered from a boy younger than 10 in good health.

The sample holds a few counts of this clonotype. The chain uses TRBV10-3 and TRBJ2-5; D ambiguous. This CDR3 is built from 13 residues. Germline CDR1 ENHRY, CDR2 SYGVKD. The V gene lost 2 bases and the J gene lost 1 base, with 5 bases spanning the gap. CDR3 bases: TGTGCCATCAGTGAGGGTACCCAAGAGACCCAGTACTTC. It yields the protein CAISEGTQETQYF.

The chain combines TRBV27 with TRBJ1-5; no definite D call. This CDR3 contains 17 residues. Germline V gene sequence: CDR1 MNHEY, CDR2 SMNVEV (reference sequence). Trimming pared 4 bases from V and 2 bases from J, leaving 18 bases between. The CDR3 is CASSYRAPLRGNQPQHF. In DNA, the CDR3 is TGTGCCAGCAGTTACCGGGCCCCCCTGCGGGGCAATCAGCCCCAGCATTTT.

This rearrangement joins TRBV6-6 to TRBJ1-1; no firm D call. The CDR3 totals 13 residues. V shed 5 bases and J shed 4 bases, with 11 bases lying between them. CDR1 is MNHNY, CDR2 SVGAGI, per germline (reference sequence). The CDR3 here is CASSPGPSTEAFF. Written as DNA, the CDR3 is TGTGCCAGCAGTCCTGGCCCTTCCACTGAAGCTTTCTTT.

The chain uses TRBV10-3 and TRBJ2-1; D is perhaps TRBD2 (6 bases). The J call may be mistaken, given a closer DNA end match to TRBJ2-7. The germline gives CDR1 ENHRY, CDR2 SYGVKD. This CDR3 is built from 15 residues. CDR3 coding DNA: TGTGCCATCACGGAGCGGAGGGGAAGCTCCTACGAGCAGTACTTC. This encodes CAITERRGSSYEQYF.

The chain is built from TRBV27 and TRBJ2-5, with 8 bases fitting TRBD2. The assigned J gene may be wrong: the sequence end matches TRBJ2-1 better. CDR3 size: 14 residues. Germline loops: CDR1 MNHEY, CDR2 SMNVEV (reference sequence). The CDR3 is CASSSAGGRNEQFF. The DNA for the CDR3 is TGTGCCAGCAGTTCCGCGGGGGGCAGAAATGAGCAGTTCTTC.

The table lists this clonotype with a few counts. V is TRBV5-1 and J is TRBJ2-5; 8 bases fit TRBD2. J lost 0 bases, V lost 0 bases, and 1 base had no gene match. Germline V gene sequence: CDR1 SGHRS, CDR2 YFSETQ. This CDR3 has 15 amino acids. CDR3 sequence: CASSLASGYQETQYF. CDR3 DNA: TGCGCCAGCAGCTTGGCTAGCGGGTACCAAGAGACCCAGTACTTC.

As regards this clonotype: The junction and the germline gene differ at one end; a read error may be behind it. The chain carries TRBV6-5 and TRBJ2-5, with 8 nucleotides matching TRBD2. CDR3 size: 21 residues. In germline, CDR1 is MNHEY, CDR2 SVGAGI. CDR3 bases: TGTGCCAGCAGTTGCGTTGTAGATAGTGTCCGGGGGGGAAAGTACCAAGGGACCCAGTACTTC. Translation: CASSCVVDSVRGGKYQGTQYF.

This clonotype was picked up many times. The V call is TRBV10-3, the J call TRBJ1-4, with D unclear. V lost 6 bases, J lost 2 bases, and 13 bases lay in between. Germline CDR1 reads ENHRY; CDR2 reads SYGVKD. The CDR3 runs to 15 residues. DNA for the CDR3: TGTGCCATCAGCAAGGGAGGCGATACTAATGAAAAACTGTTTTTT. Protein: CAISKGGDTNEKLFF.

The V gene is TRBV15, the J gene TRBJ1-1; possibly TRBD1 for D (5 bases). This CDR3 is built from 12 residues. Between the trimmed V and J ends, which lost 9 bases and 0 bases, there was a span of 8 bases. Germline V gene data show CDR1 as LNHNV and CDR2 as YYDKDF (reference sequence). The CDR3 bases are TGTGCCACGGGGGGGATGAACACTGAAGCTTTCTTT. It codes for CATGGMNTEAFF.

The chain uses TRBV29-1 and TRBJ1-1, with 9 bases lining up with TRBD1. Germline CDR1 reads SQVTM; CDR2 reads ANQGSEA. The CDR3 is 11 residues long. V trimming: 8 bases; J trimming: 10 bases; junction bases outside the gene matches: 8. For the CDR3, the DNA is TGCAGCACAGGGGGCGCAAAGGCAGCTTTCTTT. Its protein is CSTGGAKAAFF.

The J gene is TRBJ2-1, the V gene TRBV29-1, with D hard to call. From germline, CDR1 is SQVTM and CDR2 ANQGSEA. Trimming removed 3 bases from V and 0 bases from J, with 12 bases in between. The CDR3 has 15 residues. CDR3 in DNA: TGCAGCGTTGAGAAACCAGGCCGCTCCTACAATGAGCAGTTCTTC. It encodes CSVEKPGRSYNEQFF.

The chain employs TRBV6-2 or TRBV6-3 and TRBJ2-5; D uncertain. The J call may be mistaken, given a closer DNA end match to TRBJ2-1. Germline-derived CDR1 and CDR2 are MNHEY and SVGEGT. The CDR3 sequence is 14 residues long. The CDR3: CASSYLRAYNEQFF. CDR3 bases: TGTGCCAGCAGTTACTTACGCGCCTACAATGAGCAGTTCTTC.

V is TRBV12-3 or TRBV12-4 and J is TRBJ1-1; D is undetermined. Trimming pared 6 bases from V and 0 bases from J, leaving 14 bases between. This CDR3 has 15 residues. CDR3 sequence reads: CASSSGELLNTEAFF. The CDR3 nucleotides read TGTGCCAGCAGCTCGGGAGAACTGTTGAACACTGAAGCTTTCTTT.

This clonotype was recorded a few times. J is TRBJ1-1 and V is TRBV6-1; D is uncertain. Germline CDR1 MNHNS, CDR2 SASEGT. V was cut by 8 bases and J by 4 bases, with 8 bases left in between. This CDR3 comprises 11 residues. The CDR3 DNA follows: TGTGCCAGCGCCAGACCCACTGAAGCTTTCTTT. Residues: CASARPTEAFF.

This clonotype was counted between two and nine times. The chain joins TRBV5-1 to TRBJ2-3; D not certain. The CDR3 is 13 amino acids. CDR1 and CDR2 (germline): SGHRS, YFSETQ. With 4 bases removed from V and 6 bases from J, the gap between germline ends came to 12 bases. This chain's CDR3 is CASSPSGLDTQYF. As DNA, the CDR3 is TGCGCCAGCAGCCCGTCGGGTTTGGATACGCAGTATTTT.

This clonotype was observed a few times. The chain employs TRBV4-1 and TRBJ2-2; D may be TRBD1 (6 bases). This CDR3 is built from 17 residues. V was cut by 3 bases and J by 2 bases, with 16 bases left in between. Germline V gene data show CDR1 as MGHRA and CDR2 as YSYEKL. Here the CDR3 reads CASSHRGAADNTGELFF. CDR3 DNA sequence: TGCGCCAGCAGCCACAGGGGCGCGGCGGATAACACCGGGGAGCTGTTTTTT.

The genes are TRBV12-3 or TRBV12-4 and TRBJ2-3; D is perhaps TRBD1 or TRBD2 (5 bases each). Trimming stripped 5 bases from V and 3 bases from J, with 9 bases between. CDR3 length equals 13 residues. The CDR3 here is CASSNGATDTQYF. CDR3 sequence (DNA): TGTGCCAGCAGTAACGGGGCTACAGATACGCAGTATTTT.

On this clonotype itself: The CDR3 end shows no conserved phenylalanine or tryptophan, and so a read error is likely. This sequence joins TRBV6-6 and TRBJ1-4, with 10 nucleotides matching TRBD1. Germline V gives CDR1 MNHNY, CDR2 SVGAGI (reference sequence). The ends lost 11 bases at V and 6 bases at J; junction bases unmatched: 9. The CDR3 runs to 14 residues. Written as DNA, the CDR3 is TGTGCCTGCACCCCGGGACAGGGGCATGAAAAACTGTTTGAT. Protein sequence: CACTPGQGHEKLFD.

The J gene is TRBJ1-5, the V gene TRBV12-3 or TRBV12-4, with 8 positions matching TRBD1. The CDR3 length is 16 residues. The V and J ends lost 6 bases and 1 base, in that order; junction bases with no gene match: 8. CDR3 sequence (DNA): TGTGCCAGCAGCCATGCCGGGACAGGAAGCAATCAGCCCCAGCATTTT. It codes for CASSHAGTGSNQPQHF.

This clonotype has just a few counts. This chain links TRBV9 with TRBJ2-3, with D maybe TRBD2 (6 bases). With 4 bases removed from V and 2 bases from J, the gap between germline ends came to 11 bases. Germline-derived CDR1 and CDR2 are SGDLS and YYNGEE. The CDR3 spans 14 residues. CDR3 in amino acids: CASSPTSLTDTQYF. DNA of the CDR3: TGTGCCAGCAGCCCTACTAGCCTCACAGATACGCAGTATTTT.

The chain's CDR3 is CASSQSGLITDTQYF. In DNA form, the CDR3 reads TGTGCCAGCAGCCAAAGTGGCCTGATCACAGATACGCAGTATTTT. The chain employs TRBV4-2 and TRBJ2-3; D is unresolved. With 2 bases removed from V and 2 bases from J, the gap between germline ends came to 11 bases. CDR1 and CDR2 (germline): LGHNA, YNFKEQ. The CDR3 length is 15 residues.

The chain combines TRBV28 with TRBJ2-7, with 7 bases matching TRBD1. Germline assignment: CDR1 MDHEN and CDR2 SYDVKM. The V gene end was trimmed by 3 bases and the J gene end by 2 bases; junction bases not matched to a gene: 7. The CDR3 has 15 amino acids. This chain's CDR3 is CASSFAGGPTYEQYF. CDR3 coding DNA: TGTGCCAGCAGTTTTGCAGGGGGTCCAACCTACGAGCAGTACTTC.

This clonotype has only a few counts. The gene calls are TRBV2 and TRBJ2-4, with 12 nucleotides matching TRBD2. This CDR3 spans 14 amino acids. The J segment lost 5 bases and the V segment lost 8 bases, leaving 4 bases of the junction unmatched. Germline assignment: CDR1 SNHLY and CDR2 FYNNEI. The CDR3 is CASRLAGVENIQYF. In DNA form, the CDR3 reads TGTGCCAGCCGACTAGCGGGGGTCGAAAACATTCAGTACTTC.

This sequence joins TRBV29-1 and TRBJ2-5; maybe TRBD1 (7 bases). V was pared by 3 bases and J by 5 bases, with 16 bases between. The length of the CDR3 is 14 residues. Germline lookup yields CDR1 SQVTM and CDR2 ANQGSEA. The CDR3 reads CSVDAQGGRETQYF. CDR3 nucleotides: TGCAGCGTTGATGCGCAGGGGGGCAGGGAGACCCAGTACTTC.

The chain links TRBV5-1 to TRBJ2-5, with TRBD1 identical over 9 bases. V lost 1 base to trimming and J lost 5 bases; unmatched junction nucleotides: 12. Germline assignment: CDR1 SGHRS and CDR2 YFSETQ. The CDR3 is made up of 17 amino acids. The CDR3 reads CASSLPTTGQGGETQYF. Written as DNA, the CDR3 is TGCGCCAGCAGCTTGCCGACCACGGGACAGGGCGGGGAGACCCAGTACTTC.

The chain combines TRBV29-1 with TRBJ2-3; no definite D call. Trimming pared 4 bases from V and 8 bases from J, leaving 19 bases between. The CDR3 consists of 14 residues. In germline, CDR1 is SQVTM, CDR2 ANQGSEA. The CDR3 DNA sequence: TGCAGCGTTGTATACCTAGAGTTGATCGGTACGCAGTATTTT. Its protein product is CSVVYLELIGTQYF.

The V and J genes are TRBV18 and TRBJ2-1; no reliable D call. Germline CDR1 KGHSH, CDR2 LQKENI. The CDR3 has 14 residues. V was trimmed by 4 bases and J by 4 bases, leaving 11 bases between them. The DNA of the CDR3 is TGTGCCAGCTCACAAAACCGGCTTTACAATGAGCAGTTCTTC. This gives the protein CASSQNRLYNEQFF.